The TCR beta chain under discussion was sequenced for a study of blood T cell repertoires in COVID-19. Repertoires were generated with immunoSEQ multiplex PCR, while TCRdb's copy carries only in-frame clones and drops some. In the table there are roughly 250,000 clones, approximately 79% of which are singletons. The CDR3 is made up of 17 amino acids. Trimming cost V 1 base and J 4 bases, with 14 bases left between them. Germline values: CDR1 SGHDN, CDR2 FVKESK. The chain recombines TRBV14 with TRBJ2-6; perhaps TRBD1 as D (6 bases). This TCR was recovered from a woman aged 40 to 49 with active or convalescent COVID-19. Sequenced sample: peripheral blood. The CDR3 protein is CASSQVPRGVGANVLTF. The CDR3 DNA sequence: TGTGCCAGCAGCCAAGTCCCCAGGGGAGTCGGGGCCAACGTCCTGACTTTC.